Listed here are 7 T cell receptor beta chains from one sample, sequenced in a study of blood T cell repertoires in COVID-19. The repertoire was sequenced with immunoSEQ multiplex PCR; TCRdb's copy has only in-frame clones and lacks some. Of about 200,000 clones listed, 85% are singletons. The sequencing input was PBMCs or T cells enriched from blood (not recorded which). The receptors derive from a man aged 35 to 55 who had recovered from COVID-19.

J is TRBJ2-3 and V is TRBV21-1; TRBD1 is taken as the D call from the table, unchecked against the DNA. TRBV21-1 is designated a pseudogene. The CDR3 contains 16 residues. The CDR3 DNA reads TGTGCCAGCAGCAATTCAGGCCAGGGGGTAGTAGATACGCAGTATTTT. Translated, it gives CASSNSGQGVVDTQYF.

J is TRBJ2-2 and V is TRBV7-6; 8 nucleotides match TRBD1. The CDR3 loop spans 18 amino acids. V dropped 3 bases and J dropped 0; count of bases not matched to a gene: 9. Germline CDR1 is SGHVS and CDR2 is FNYEAQ. CDR3 sequence (DNA): TGTGCCAGCAGCTTGCCGGACAGGGCGAACGCGAACACCGGGGAGCTGTTTTTT. Amino acid sequence: CASSLPDRANANTGELFF.

The chain recombines TRBV7-8 with TRBJ2-1, with a weak D call TRBD1 (6 bases). This CDR3 is built from 17 residues. Germline CDR1 is SGHVS and CDR2 is FQNEAQ. The V end lost 0 bases, the J end lost 0 bases, and 12 bases lay between the germline ends. CDR3 nucleotides: TGTGCCAGCAGCTTAGCGCCCACGGACAGCTCCTACAATGAGCAGTTCTTC. Translated: CASSLAPTDSSYNEQFF.

V usage is TRBV7-9 and J usage is TRBJ2-3; 9 bases match TRBD2. J lost 1 base, V lost 3 bases, and 5 bases had no gene match. Looked up from germline, CDR1 is SEHNR and CDR2 is FQNEAQ (reference sequence). There are 16 residues in the CDR3. CDR3 DNA sequence: TGTGCCAGCAGCTTCCTAGCGGGGACCCGCACAGATACGCAGTATTTT. It codes for CASSFLAGTRTDTQYF.

Ten or more counts support this clone. The CDR3 loop is CASSKDRTGNTIYF. CDR3 DNA: TGTGCCAGCAGCAAGGACAGGACTGGAAACACCATATATTTT. This chain connects TRBV5-8 to TRBJ1-3; 7 bases fit TRBD1. Germline V gene data show CDR1 as SGHTS and CDR2 as YDEGEE. This CDR3 is 14 amino acids long. V gave up 4 bases and J gave up 2 bases; unmatched junction bases: 3.

The chain uses TRBV24-1 and TRBJ2-1, with 10 bases identical to TRBD2. This CDR3 spans 15 amino acids. The V gene's germline CDR1 is KGHDR and CDR2 SFDVKD. Trimming cost V 4 bases and J 8 bases; bases outside gene matches: 7. The CDR3 here is CATSERGTSADEQFF. CDR3 bases: TGTGCCACCAGTGAACGAGGGACTAGCGCGGATGAGCAGTTCTTC.

The V gene is TRBV19, the J gene TRBJ2-5; 9 nucleotides line up with TRBD2. The trim removed 5 bases at V and 3 bases at J, leaving 7 bases unmatched. The CDR3 has 15 amino acids. Germline CDR1 and CDR2: LNHDA and SQIVND (reference sequence). CDR3 nucleotides: TGTGCCAGTAGTCTGGGGTCTAGCGGGAAAGAGACCCAGTACTTC. It encodes CASSLGSSGKETQYF.